The 8 T cell receptor beta chains given below trace back to one sample, sequenced in a study of identical twins. TCRdb re-derived calls from the 5' RACE reads in MiXCR, one entry per CDR3 protein. Among about 690,000 distinct CDR3 sequences listed, around 20% were seen once. In addition, the sample was reused for a study of T cells expressing NK-cell markers.

Source material: PBMCs. These receptor sequences come from a woman aged 18-29 years in good health.

The genes are TRBV7-9 and TRBJ2-2, with TRBD2 identical over 8 bases. After removal of 5 bases from V and 7 bases from J, the junction contained 15 bases not matched to a gene. The CDR3 has 17 residues. CDR1 is SEHNR and CDR2 is FQNEAQ in the germline V gene (reference sequence). The CDR3 nucleotides are TGTGCCAGCAGCCCGACTGTCGGGGCCCTAGCGGGCGGGGAGCTGTTTTTT. This translates into CASSPTVGALAGGELFF.

This chain connects TRBV15 to TRBJ2-7, with D unresolved. The CDR3 spans 14 residues. V lost 4 bases and J 3 bases, leaving 13 bases between the germline ends. Germline loops: CDR1 LNHNV, CDR2 YYDKDF (reference sequence). The CDR3 DNA follows: TGTGCCACCAGCACCCACACTGGAAACTACGAGCAGTACTTC. Translated: CATSTHTGNYEQYF.

In its sample, this clonotype was seen a few times. The chain is built from TRBV12-3 or TRBV12-4 and TRBJ2-5, with a tentative D call TRBD2 (5 bases). V was shortened by 6 bases and J by 2 bases, with 13 bases between the two germline ends. CDR3 length equals 14 residues. The DNA of the CDR3 is TGTGCCAGCAGCCCCCGGGGAAAACAAGAGACCCAGTACTTC. Protein: CASSPRGKQETQYF.

The chain recombines TRBV20-1 with TRBJ2-1; D uncertain. V gave up 6 bases and J gave up 4 bases, with 16 bases separating them. The CDR3 totals 14 residues. Germline V CDR1 and CDR2: DFQATT, SNEGSKA (reference sequence). CDR3 region: CSAHRPPGYNEQFF. For the CDR3, the DNA is TGCAGTGCACATAGGCCCCCCGGGTACAATGAGCAGTTCTTC.

This clonotype was counted only a few times. The gene calls are TRBV3-1 and TRBJ1-1, with 7 bases matching TRBD1. This CDR3 is 14 amino acids long. Per germline, CDR1 LGHDT and CDR2 YNNKEL (reference sequence). V gave up 3 bases and J gave up 2 bases; unmatched junction bases: 3. This CDR3 reads CASSHRGINTEAFF. The CDR3 DNA sequence: TGTGCCAGCAGCCACAGGGGGATAAACACTGAAGCTTTCTTT.

The J gene is TRBJ1-6, the V gene TRBV25-1; D is unclear. CDR3 length equals 14 residues. Trimming left V 4 bases short and J 7 bases short, with 11 bases between. The germline gives CDR1 MGHDK, CDR2 SYGVNS. The CDR3: CASSVADLNSPLHF. The CDR3 DNA reads TGTGCCAGCAGTGTGGCAGACCTAAATTCACCCCTCCACTTT.

This clonotype has at least ten counts. V and J are TRBV12-3 or TRBV12-4 and TRBJ1-2; D gene uncertain. This CDR3 spans 12 amino acids. Trimming pared 0 bases from V and 8 bases from J, leaving 7 bases between. CDR3 bases: TGTGCCAGCAGTTTAGCGGGTTCCGGCTACACCTTC. Residues: CASSLAGSGYTF.

This clonotype was observed a handful of times. This chain links TRBV7-2 with TRBJ2-5; D call uncertain. The V gene's germline CDR1 is SGHTA and CDR2 FQGNSA. CDR3 size: 15 residues. Trimming shortened V by 4 bases and J by 2 bases, and 14 bases separated the two germline ends. For the CDR3, the DNA is TGTGCCAGCAGCTACCTAACTCTTCTACAAGAGACCCAGTACTTC. This translates into CASSYLTLLQETQYF. Looking up the rest from reference TRBV7-2 and TRBJ2-5 gives the full variable domain: GAGVSQSPSNKVTEKGKDVELRCDPISGHTALYWYRQSLGQGLEFLIYFQGNSAPDKSGLPSDRFSAERTGGSVSTLTIQRTQQEDSAVYLCASSYLTLLQETQYFGPGTRLLVL.